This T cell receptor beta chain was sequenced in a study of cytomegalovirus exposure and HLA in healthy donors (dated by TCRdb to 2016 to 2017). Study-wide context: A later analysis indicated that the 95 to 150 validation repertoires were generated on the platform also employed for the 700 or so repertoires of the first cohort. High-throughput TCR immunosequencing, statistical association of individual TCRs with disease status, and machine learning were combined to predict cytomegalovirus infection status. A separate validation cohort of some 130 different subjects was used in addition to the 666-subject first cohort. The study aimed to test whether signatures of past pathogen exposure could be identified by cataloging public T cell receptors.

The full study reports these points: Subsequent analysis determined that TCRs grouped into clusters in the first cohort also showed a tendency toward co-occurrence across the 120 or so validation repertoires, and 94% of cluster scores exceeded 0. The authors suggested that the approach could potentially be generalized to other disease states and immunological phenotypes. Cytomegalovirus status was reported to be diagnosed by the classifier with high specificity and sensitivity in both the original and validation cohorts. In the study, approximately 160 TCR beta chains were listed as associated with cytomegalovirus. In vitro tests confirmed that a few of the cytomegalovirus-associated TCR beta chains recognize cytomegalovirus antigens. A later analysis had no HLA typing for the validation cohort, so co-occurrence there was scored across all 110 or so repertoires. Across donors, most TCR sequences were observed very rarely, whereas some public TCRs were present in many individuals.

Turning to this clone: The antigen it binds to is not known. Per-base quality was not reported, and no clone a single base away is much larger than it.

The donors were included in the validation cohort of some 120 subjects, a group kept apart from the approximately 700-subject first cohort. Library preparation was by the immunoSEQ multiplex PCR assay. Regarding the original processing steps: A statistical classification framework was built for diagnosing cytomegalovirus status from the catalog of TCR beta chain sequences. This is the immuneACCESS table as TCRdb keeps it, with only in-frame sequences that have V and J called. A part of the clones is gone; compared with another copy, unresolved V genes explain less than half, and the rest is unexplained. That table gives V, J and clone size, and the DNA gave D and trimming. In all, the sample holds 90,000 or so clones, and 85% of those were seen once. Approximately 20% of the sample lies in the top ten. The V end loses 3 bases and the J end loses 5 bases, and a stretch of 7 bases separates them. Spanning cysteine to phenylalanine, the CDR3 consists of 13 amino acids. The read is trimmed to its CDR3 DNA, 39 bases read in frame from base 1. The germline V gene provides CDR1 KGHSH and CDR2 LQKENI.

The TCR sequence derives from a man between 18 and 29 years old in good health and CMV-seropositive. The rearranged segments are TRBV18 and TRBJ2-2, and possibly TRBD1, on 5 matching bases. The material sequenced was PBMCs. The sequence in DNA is TGTGCCAGCTCACCGGCAGGGACCGGGGAGCTGTTTTTT. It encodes CASSPAGTGELFF. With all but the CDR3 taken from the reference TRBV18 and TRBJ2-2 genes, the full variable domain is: NAGVMQNPRHLVRRRGQEARLRCSPMKGHSHVYWYRQLPEEGLKFMVYLQKENIIDESGMPKERFSAEFPKEGPSILRIQQVVRGDSAAYFCASSPAGTGELFFGEGSRLTVL.